The rows below give T cell receptor beta chains drawn from one sample of a study of CD8 T cells in ankylosing spondylitis. A single record per CDR3 protein comes from TCRdb applying MiXCR to the 5' RACE reads. The table includes about 360,000 distinct CDR3 sequences, roughly 20% detected once. What was sequenced was blood, either unsorted or a sorted T cell fraction (not recorded which). Every receptor here comes from a male donor with ankylosing spondylitis or in good health (not recorded which). Each CDR3 is given with its conserved first and last residue. The order of the fields is V gene, D gene, J gene, clone size, CDR3 DNA, CDR3 protein. The D gene is left open where the match is weak. The size entry is marked missing in some rows and otherwise reads once, few, many or a size class.

TRBV29-1,TRBD2,TRBJ2-1,few,TGCAGCGTTACCCCAGGGGGACTAGCAGTTAATGAGCAGTTCTTC,CSVTPGGLAVNEQFF
TRBV20-1,TRBD1,TRBJ2-5,NA,TGCAGTGCTAGAGCCCCGGGACAGGGTTTGACCCAGTACTTC,CSARAPGQGLTQYF
TRBV27,NA,TRBJ2-7,NA,TGTGCCAGCAGTTTATCGTCGTTCGCGGGGGAGCAGTACTTC,CASSLSSFAGEQYF
TRBV6-4,TRBD1,TRBJ2-1,few,TGTGCCAGCAGAGGACAGGGGTATAGCAATGAGCAGTTCTTC,CASRGQGYSNEQFF
TRBV5-1,NA,TRBJ1-5,few,TGCGCCAGCAGCTTAACGGGGGCCGGCAATCAGCCCCAGCATTTT,CASSLTGAGNQPQHF
TRBV7-3,NA,TRBJ2-2,NA,TGTGCCAGCAGCTTAGCTTGGGCCGGGGAGCTGTTTTTT,CASSLAWAGELFF
TRBV7-9,TRBD2,TRBJ2-5,NA,TGTGCCAGCAGCGAAGAACTAGCGGGGATTCAAGAGACCCAGTACTTC,CASSEELAGIQETQYF
TRBV24-1,NA,TRBJ2-5,few,TGTGCCACCAGTGATTGGGGGAAAGAGACCCAGTACTTC,CATSDWGKETQYF
TRBV7-9,NA,TRBJ2-7,few,TGTGCCAGCAGCTTTCCAGGGAACTACGAGCAGTACTTC,CASSFPGNYEQYF
TRBV4-1,NA,TRBJ2-6,NA,TGCGCCAGCAGCCAAGAGGGGGTCTGGGCCAACGTCCTGACTTTC,CASSQEGVWANVLTF
TRBV25-1,NA,TRBJ2-1,NA,TGTGCCAGCAGTGAATTCCAAAATGAGCAGTTCTTC,CASSEFQNEQFF
TRBV29-1,NA,TRBJ1-1,many,TGCAGCGTTGCCCCGGGCACTGAAGCTTTCTTT,CSVAPGTEAFF
TRBV20-1,TRBD2,TRBJ2-7,few,TGCAGTGCTAGTAGCGGGAGCTCCTACGAGCAGTACTTC,CSASSGSSYEQYF
TRBV10-1,NA,TRBJ2-3,NA,TGCGCCAGCAGTGAGTCGAGTGGGGGTTCTCGACACACAGATACGCAGTATTTT,CASSESSGGSRHTDTQYF
TRBV3-1,NA,TRBJ2-7,few,TGTGCCAGCAGGCACAGGGACTCCTACGAGCAGTACTTC,CASRHRDSYEQYF
TRBV30,NA,TRBJ2-1,NA,TGTGCCTGGAGTGAACAGCTCTACAATGAGCAGTTCTTC,CAWSEQLYNEQFF
TRBV5-1,NA,TRBJ2-1,many,TGCGCCAGCAGCTCCCCCCAGGGAGAAGAGCAGTTCTTC,CASSSPQGEEQFF
TRBV12-3/TRBV12-4,NA,TRBJ1-2,few,TGTGCCAGCAGTTTATTGCGGGAAGGCGGCTATGGCTACACCTTC,CASSLLREGGYGYTF
TRBV27,TRBD1,TRBJ1-2,NA,TGTGCCAGCAGTTTTTTGGGGCAGGGGGCGCTTCCCTATGGCTACACCTTC,CASSFLGQGALPYGYTF
TRBV2,NA,TRBJ2-7,few,TGTGCCAGCACGGTCGACGAGCAGTACTTC,CASTVDEQYF
TRBV3-1,TRBD2,TRBJ2-5,few,TGTGCCAGCAGCCAAGATTCAATTGCTAGCGGGGTGGTTGAGACCCAGTACTTC,CASSQDSIASGVVETQYF
TRBV12-3/TRBV12-4,NA,TRBJ1-5,few,TGTGCCAGCAGTTTTTTGGACAGTAGCAATCAGCCCCAGCATTTT,CASSFLDSSNQPQHF
TRBV15,NA,TRBJ2-7,few,TGTGCCACCAGCAGAGACCCATACGAGCAGTACTTC,CATSRDPYEQYF
TRBV5-1,TRBD2,TRBJ2-7,NA,TGCGCCAGCAGCTTTACTAGCGGGGGGGCCTACGAGCAGTACTTC,CASSFTSGGAYEQYF
TRBV29-1,TRBD2,TRBJ2-3,few,TGCAGCGTTGAAGATGATCTAGCGGGGGTAGGAACAGATACGCAGTATTTT,CSVEDDLAGVGTDTQYF
TRBV27,NA,TRBJ2-4,NA,TGTGCCAGCAGTTTATCGAGCCCTGGGAACATTCAGTACTTC,CASSLSSPGNIQYF
TRBV12-3/TRBV12-4,NA,TRBJ2-5,few,TGTGCCAGCAGTCCTCTCCCAAAGACCCAGTACTTC,CASSPLPKTQYF
TRBV27,TRBD2,TRBJ2-3,NA,TGTGCCAGCAGTTTATCGATTTGGGTAGCGGGGAGCACAGATACGCAGTATTTT,CASSLSIWVAGSTDTQYF
TRBV29-1,NA,TRBJ1-2,many,TGCAGCGTTCCGGGGGGGTTAGGCTACACCTTC,CSVPGGLGYTF